This T cell receptor beta chain was profiled in a study of T cell repertoires and HLA-DP antigens. Overall study: CD4+ T cells were cocultured with HeLa cells expressing HLA-DP. One alloantigen had around 11 groove amino acid differences from self, the other one.

TCRdb's table, derived via immunoSEQ multiplex PCR, lists solely in-frame clones and lacks some. The table lists some 120,000 clones, 85% to 95% of them singletons. This clone was picked up one time. Antigen: not known. V was cut by 5 bases and J by 5 bases, with 21 bases left in between. Per the germline V gene, CDR1 is MDHEN and CDR2 is SYDVKM. CDR3 length: 16 residues. The chain employs TRBV28 and TRBJ1-1; D gene unclear. Specimen: CD4+ T cells from PBMCs. The receptor comes from a woman between 18 and 29 years old in good health and CMV-seronegative. The CDR3 region is CASSTSGPKGRTEAFF. As DNA, the CDR3 is TGTGCCAGCAGTACTTCCGGGCCCAAGGGAAGAACTGAAGCTTTCTTT.